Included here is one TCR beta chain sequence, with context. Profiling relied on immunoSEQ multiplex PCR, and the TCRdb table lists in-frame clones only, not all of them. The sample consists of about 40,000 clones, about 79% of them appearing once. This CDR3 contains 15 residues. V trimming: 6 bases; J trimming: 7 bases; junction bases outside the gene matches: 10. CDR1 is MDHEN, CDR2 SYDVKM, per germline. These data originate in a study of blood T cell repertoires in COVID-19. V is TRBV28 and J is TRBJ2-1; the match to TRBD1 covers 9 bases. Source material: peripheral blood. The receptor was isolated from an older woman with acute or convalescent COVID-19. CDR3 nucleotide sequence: TGTGCCAGCAGGCCGACAGGGGGGGGTTCGAATGAGCAGTTCTTC. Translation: CASRPTGGGSNEQFF.